The clone carrying this T cell receptor (beta chain) has more than one count but fewer than ten. What it recognizes is unknown. The V gene lost 2 bases and the J gene lost 6 bases, with 13 bases spanning the gap. The germline V gene encodes CDR1 SGHRS and CDR2 YFSETQ. The CDR3 has 14 amino acids. The sample is drawn from a study of post-analysis software for immune sequencing data. Across the whole study: Relapsing-remitting, secondary progressive and progressive-relapsing forms made up the multiple sclerosis disease courses. Study-wide results and caveats: Compared with controls, patients showed significantly lower normalized Chao1 diversity. Compared with controls, patients had more of 4 to 6 TRBV segments, including TRBV5-6, TRBV5-1 and TRBV20-1.

Every TCR beta cDNA library bore unique molecular identifiers. TCRdb passed the PCR reads through MiXCR, listing each CDR3 protein once. The sample carries about 200,000 distinct CDR3 sequences, approximately 29% recorded once. The V and J genes are TRBV5-1 and TRBJ2-3; the D is unclear. The TCR comes from a girl between 2 and 17 years old with multiple sclerosis. The material sequenced was blood. The CDR3, as DNA: TGCGCCAGCAGCTTAGGGCGGCGGTTGGATACGCAGTATTTT. It specifies CASSLGRRLDTQYF.